What follows describes a single T cell receptor beta chain. Its cognate antigen is unknown. The entry originates in a study of T cells expressing NK-cell markers. The study's findings and limits: Once again these clonotypes came out on top in the CD3+CD56-NKG2C+ fraction of several donors. NKG2C+ dominant clonotype frequencies in six donors were roughly 1.0-7.5% of CD8+ T cells.

CDR1 and CDR2 (germline): SQVTM, ANQGSEA. This CDR3 is built from 18 residues. TCRdb re-called the 5' RACE reads, yielding one record per CDR3 amino acid sequence without DNA. The record lists about half a million distinct CDR3 sequences, of which the ten most abundant hold approximately 1.5%. V and J are TRBV29-1 and TRBJ2-1; TCRdb names TRBD2, which stays unverified in the absence of DNA. Sequenced sample: blood T cells: a sorted CD56 or NKG2C T cell subset, CD4+ or CD8+ T cells, or bulk PBMC T cells (not recorded which). This TCR was recovered from a woman in her 50s in good health. CDR3 residues: CSGLGLAGRLSSYNEQFF.